This section outlines one T cell receptor (beta chain) sequence together with its context. As yet, its antigen is unknown. The CDR3 covers 11 residues. Trimming cost V 1 base and J 7 bases, with 4 bases left between them. Germline CDR1 is SGHTA and CDR2 is FQGNSA. The record originates from a study of graft-versus-host responses after intestinal transplantation. Assay used: immunoSEQ multiplex PCR; TCRdb lists only in-frame clones, some missing. The top ten clones hold about 1.3% of a sample with more than 60,000 clones, less than 95% of them seen once. V gene TRBV7-2 combines with J gene TRBJ1-1; D gene uncertain. The TCR sequence derives from a human donor who received an intestinal transplant. The sequencing used unstimulated CD8+ T cells sorted from spleen or lymph node cells, collected before intestinal transplant. The CDR3 bases are TGTGCCAGCAGCTTAGTCGGTGAAGCTTTCTTT. Protein product: CASSLVGEAFF.